This TCR beta chain comes out of a study of identical twins. General observations from the study: It was cross-sectional statistical analysis, not following the same donors, that the conclusions relied on.

This clonotype was recorded many times. The antigen is unknown. The authors used template switching to add a universal primer site and gave cDNA unique molecular identifiers. TCRdb re-called the 5' RACE reads with MiXCR, one entry per CDR3 protein. The repertoire has around 160,000 distinct CDR3 sequences, approximately 3.5% of them found once; the top ten carry about 7.8%. The CDR3 consists of 16 residues. V lost 6 bases to trimming and J lost 3 bases, with 21 bases between them. Sequenced material: memory T cells sorted from blood. The clonotype originates from a man between 18 and 35 years old in good health. The V gene is TRBV12-3 or TRBV12-4, the J gene TRBJ2-7; TRBD2 might be the D (6 bases). The CDR3: CASRGPPGPGGYEQYF. CDR3 DNA sequence: TGTGCCAGCAGGGGGCCGCCGGGACCCGGGGGCTACGAGCAGTACTTC.